These T cell receptor beta chains were read from a single sample in a study of radiotherapy plus CTLA-4 blockade in lung cancer. This table comes from immunoSEQ multiplex PCR, and its TCRdb copy is limited to in-frame clones, with some not included. This table holds about 90,000 clones, under 85% found once. Sequencing was performed on peripheral blood, taken from a patient treated with radiotherapy plus ipilimumab. All receptors derive from a human donor with non-small cell lung cancer that progressed on radiotherapy plus ipilimumab. CDR3s include the opening cysteine and the closing phenylalanine or tryptophan. A D gene is named only where the DNA matches it firmly. Size is omitted from some rows. Given values are once, few, many or a class for expanded clones.

TGTGCCAGCAGTAGAAGACAGGGCCCAACGGGCTACGAGCAGTACTTC	CASSRRQGPTGYEQYF	TRBD1	TRBV28	TRBJ2-7	NA
TGCGCCAGCAGCTTGACCTCAAACACAGGAAACACCATATATTTT	CASSLTSNTGNTIYF	NA	TRBV5-1	TRBJ1-3	NA
TGTGCCAGCAGTTACTCGCCGGCAGGGAGGGAGACCCAGTACTTC	CASSYSPAGRETQYF	NA	TRBV6-5	TRBJ2-5	NA
TGTGCCAGCTCAGGGCCAACGAACACTGAAGCTTTCTTT	CASSGPTNTEAFF	NA	TRBV18	TRBJ1-1	NA
TGTGCCTGGGACGGGCGGGGGGGGGAGGGCTACACCTTC	CAWDGRGGEGYTF	NA	TRBV30	TRBJ1-2	once
TGTGCCAGCAGCTCACAGGGTCGAGAGACCCAGTACTTC	CASSSQGRETQYF	NA	TRBV13	TRBJ2-5	NA
TGTGCCAGCAGAGGTGGGGCCAACGTCCTGACTTTC	CASRGGANVLTF	NA	TRBV7-8	TRBJ2-6	NA
TGTGCCAGCACCTTCTCTGGGGCCAACGTCCTGACTTTC	CASTFSGANVLTF	NA	TRBV27	TRBJ2-6	NA
TGTGCCAGCAGTTTGTCTAACAGCGTCGGGTATCAGCCCCAGCATTTT	CASSLSNSVGYQPQHF	NA	TRBV28	TRBJ1-5	few
TGCAGCGTTGTAGTGCTCTCGCAAACCTCAGGAGAGACCCAGTACTTC	CSVVVLSQTSGETQYF	NA	TRBV29-1	TRBJ2-5	NA
TGTGCCAGCAGCTTAGCGCGGGCGGATCAGCCCCAGCATTTT	CASSLARADQPQHF	NA	TRBV7-8	TRBJ1-5	medium-sized
TGTGCCAGCAGTTTACAAGGTTGGCTAGGTGAAAAACTGTTTTTT	CASSLQGWLGEKLFF	NA	TRBV28	TRBJ1-4	NA
TGTGCCAGCAGCTTGGGTGGCCATAATTCACCCCTCCACTTT	CASSLGGHNSPLHF	NA	TRBV5-6	TRBJ1-6	NA
TGTGCCATATCAGCGGGAGGGTCCCACTATGGCTACACCTTC	CAISAGGSHYGYTF	NA	TRBV5-4	TRBJ1-2	NA
TGCGCCAGCAGCCAAGACGGATATCAGCCCCAGCATTTT	CASSQDGYQPQHF	NA	TRBV4-3	TRBJ1-5	NA
TGCGCCAGCAGCTTGGGCGAAAGGGGAAACACCATATATTTT	CASSLGERGNTIYF	NA	TRBV5-1	TRBJ1-3	NA
TGTGCCAGCAGCTTAGGCGGGCAAAACATTCAGTACTTC	CASSLGGQNIQYF	NA	TRBV7-8	TRBJ2-4	NA
TGCGCCAGCACCCCAAGGGGGGCACAGGTATGGACTGAAGCTTTCTTT	CASTPRGAQVWTEAFF	NA	TRBV4-1	TRBJ1-1	once
TGTGCCAGCAGTTTATTAGGGGCTGAGACCCAGTACTTC	CASSLLGAETQYF	NA	TRBV27	TRBJ2-5	NA
TGTGCCAGCAGGCGGGAAACGGGCGAGCAGTACTTC	CASRRETGEQYF	NA	TRBV7-2	TRBJ2-7	NA
TGTGCCAGCAGCCAAGAAAGGACAGCTTACACAGATACGCAGTATTTT	CASSQERTAYTDTQYF	NA	TRBV4-2	TRBJ2-3	NA
TGCGCCAGCAGCCAGTCCGTACAGGTCGTAAACGGGGAGCTGTTTTTT	CASSQSVQVVNGELFF	NA	TRBV5-1	TRBJ2-2	NA
TGTGCCAGCAGCTGGGGGAGCTCGGAGACCCAGTACTTC	CASSWGSSETQYF	NA	TRBV28	TRBJ2-5	NA
TGTGCCATCAGACCCGGGACAGGGGGCTTTGGCTACACCTTC	CAIRPGTGGFGYTF	TRBD1	TRBV10-3	TRBJ1-2	NA
TGTGCCAGCAGCTTAAAAGCGGGGGGCTACAATGAGCAGTTCTTC	CASSLKAGGYNEQFF	TRBD2	TRBV7-3	TRBJ2-1	NA
TGTGCCAGCAGCGCAGGGGGTACTGAAGCTTTCTTT	CASSAGGTEAFF	TRBD1	TRBV9	TRBJ1-1	NA
TGTGCTAGCAGCCCGGGGGCAGATCAAGAGACCCAGTACTTC	CASSPGADQETQYF	NA	TRBV7-7	TRBJ2-5	NA
TGTGCCAGCACGCCGCGAGGACAGTCCTACACAGATACGCAGTATTTT	CASTPRGQSYTDTQYF	NA	TRBV2	TRBJ2-3	NA
TGTGCCAGCAGTTTACTTGGTCAGCCCCAGCATTTT	CASSLLGQPQHF	NA	TRBV28	TRBJ1-5	NA
TGTGCCAGCTCACGGCCGGGACAGGTGTTCAATGAGCAGTTCTTC	CASSRPGQVFNEQFF	TRBD1	TRBV18	TRBJ2-1	NA
TGTGCCTGGAGAGGGAGGTGGAGTGGAAACACCATATATTTT	CAWRGRWSGNTIYF	NA	TRBV30	TRBJ1-3	NA
TGTGCCAGCAGCTTTTCGGACAGGAACACTGAAGCTTTCTTT	CASSFSDRNTEAFF	NA	TRBV7-6	TRBJ1-1	few
TGTGCCAGCAGCTTAGGACTGTTCTATGGCTACACCTTC	CASSLGLFYGYTF	NA	TRBV7-9	TRBJ1-2	few
TGTGCCAGTAGTATAGGGGGGAAAGGCTACACCTTC	CASSIGGKGYTF	NA	TRBV19	TRBJ1-2	NA
TGTGCCAGCAGCTTGGGTACTGAAGCTTTCTTT	CASSLGTEAFF	NA	TRBV5-8	TRBJ1-1	NA
TGTGCCAGCAGCTCAAACAGCTATGGCTACACCTTC	CASSSNSYGYTF	NA	TRBV5-4	TRBJ1-2	NA
TGTGCCAGCCGGGAGCAGGATGGCAATCAGCCCCAGCATTTT	CASREQDGNQPQHF	NA	TRBV28	TRBJ1-5	NA
TGTGCCAGCAGCCAATACGGGACAGGGGGCAGTGGCTACACCTTC	CASSQYGTGGSGYTF	TRBD1	TRBV5-6	TRBJ1-2	NA
TGCGCCAGCAGTGAGGGCAGGGGGACCCAAGAGACCCAGTACTTC	CASSEGRGTQETQYF	TRBD1	TRBV10-1	TRBJ2-5	NA
TGTGCCAGCAGCCAAGGAGGACTAGCGGGAGTCGCGGGGGACGAGCAGTACTTC	CASSQGGLAGVAGDEQYF	TRBD2	TRBV4-2	TRBJ2-7	NA
TGTGCAGCCAGCACCCGAGGGCGCGAGCAGTACTTC	CAASTRGREQYF	NA	TRBV7-2	TRBJ2-7	few
TGTGCCAGCAGCCCTTTAACAGGGGCGTTTACAGCCTACGAGCAGTACTTC	CASSPLTGAFTAYEQYF	TRBD1	TRBV11-2	TRBJ2-7	NA
TGTGCCAGCAGCTTAGTCGGCCACGAGCAGTACTTC	CASSLVGHEQYF	NA	TRBV7-2	TRBJ2-7	NA
TGTGCCAGCAGCTTTGACCGACGGATGAACACTGAAGCTTTCTTT	CASSFDRRMNTEAFF	NA	TRBV7-2	TRBJ1-1	NA
TGTGCCAGCAGTTTAACAGGAGCAACTAATGAAAAACTGTTTTTT	CASSLTGATNEKLFF	NA	TRBV2	TRBJ1-4	NA
TGTGCCAGCAGTTCCAGGCAGGGTGATACGCAGTATTTT	CASSSRQGDTQYF	NA	TRBV6-9	TRBJ2-3	NA
TGTGCCAGTAGCACAGGGCTTCGGCAGCCCCAGCATTTT	CASSTGLRQPQHF	NA	TRBV19	TRBJ1-5	NA